The entry that follows covers one TCR beta chain sequence. Its antigen remains undetermined. Base qualities are missing; no much larger clone stands one base away. The source of the sample is a study of blood T cells in healthy people across ages (dated by TCRdb to the mid-2010s). Describing the broader study: Template switching captured roughly one uniquely barcoded TCR beta cDNA molecule per two T cells in model experiments. To avoid experimental bias, donors of different ages were spread randomly across the sequencing lanes. The donors were split into four age groups: young (average 16 years), middle-aged (around 40), aged (more than 60) and long-lived (roughly 86). Age-related changes in TCR beta repertoire diversity were measured in the study by deep sequencing normalized with unique cDNA molecular identifiers. For two donors (one aged 18 to 30 and one aged 80 or older), the study analyzed two additional independent replicas of 1 million unique cDNA reads from the same blood draw.

The library came from 5' RACE. The sequencer listed for this sample is Illumina HiSeq 2500. A second 7 to 11 cycle PCR used a sample-barcoded 5' primer and a J-beta primer mix. Each TCR beta cDNA molecule received a unique molecular identifier from a template-switch 5' adaptor carrying 12 random nucleotides. At least 2.5 million CDR3-containing paired-end reads were obtained from each sample. First-strand cDNA was synthesized from all RNA with the Mint cDNA synthesis kit, primed by a TRBC-specific oligonucleotide. Following uracil-DNA glycosylase treatment, a first 18-cycle PCR with universal primers M1SS and BC2_uni_R was performed on all cDNA. From the authors' description of their analysis: For normalization, 1 million high-quality reads, each with a distinct molecular identifier, were randomly selected from each sample. Instead of being binned into consensus sequences, reads with shared molecular identifiers were discarded. MiTCR, set to a Q25 quality threshold and the strictest error-elimination algorithm, was used for CDR3 identification, clonotype clustering and error correction. A nonparametric unseen species model using Euler transformation provided a lower-bound estimate of total TCR beta diversity. In-frame beta chains were kept once TCRdb had trimmed the public reads at Q25 with fastp and called clones with MiXCR. CDR3 protein duplicates are merged, each entry listing the most common genes and DNA. The V and J calls shown here were made by TCRdb, not taken from the authors' results. A total of under 800,000 distinct CDR3 sequences appear in this sample, about 21% of them only once. The ten biggest clones cover 3% to 4.5% of the sample.

The donors were some 36 Caucasian individuals from Russia, aged about 6 to 95 years, who were systemically healthy. Roughly 9.5 milliliters of peripheral blood were drawn from each donor into EDTA-treated Vacutainer tubes. Ficoll-Paque density-gradient centrifugation was used to isolate PBMCs, with at least 6 million obtained per sample. Total RNA, at least 6 micrograms per sample, was extracted from PBMCs with Trizol reagent. For every donor, an aliquot of PBMCs went through flow cytometry to measure the percentages of naive CD45RAhigh/CD27high T cells. The cysteine opens and the phenylalanine closes a CDR3 of 16 amino acids. Only the CDR3 region is kept as DNA, spanning 48 bases read in frame from base 1. V was cut back by 5 bases and J by 4 bases, leaving a gap of 21 bases between them. The CDR1 and CDR2 encoded by the germline V gene (reference sequence) are DFQATT and SNEGSKA. Summary of the overall study and its limitations: The CMV infection status of donors was not known, potentially confounding age-related changes in expanded clonotypes. Compared with the aged group, the long-lived group had more naive CD4+ T cells, fewer expanded clones and increased TCR diversity, a pattern suggesting age selection. Total diversity estimates from one million sequenced T cells were considered lower bounds and underestimates. As age increased, observed TCR beta diversity per million T cells dropped in a roughly linear way, and a significant reduction was already evident by age about 40. There was a strong correlation between observed TCR beta diversity and the percentage of naive T cells measured by flow cytometry. Because profiling used bulk unsorted PBMCs, naive and antigen-experienced compartments could not be compared conclusively.

The sample was blood. The source of this sequence is a man aged 65 to 85 in good health. The rearranged chain carries TRBV20-1 and TRBJ2-1; perhaps TRBD1 is the D gene, with 6 bases matching. The bases are TGCAGTGCTCTCAGCCAGACAGGCCAAGAATACAATGAGCAGTTCTTC. Its translation is CSALSQTGQEYNEQFF.